This T cell receptor beta chain was sequenced in a study of blood T cell repertoires in COVID-19. Study as a whole: Specimens from acute and convalescent COVID-19 originated in the United States, Italy and Spain. Nucleic acid was either cDNA or gDNA, and it came from T cells, B-cell-depleted T cells, or PBMCs.

The authors' processing: Quantification of nucleated cells was approximated via reference gene primer amplification. Assay: immunoSEQ multiplex PCR; the TCRdb copy retains only in-frame clones and omits some. V and J calls plus clone size are reproduced from that table; the DNA served to infer D and trimming. The table has around 160,000 clones, roughly 84% seen once. Trimming cost V 4 bases and J 3 bases; bases outside gene matches: 14. The germline V gene encodes CDR1 SNHLY and CDR2 FYNNEI. The CDR3 length is 18 residues. Shortly before study entry, within 2 weeks, exposed participants had met a COVID-19 case.

This clonotype was sampled from a woman in her fifties or sixties who had been exposed to COVID-19. The sequenced sample was PBMCs or T cells enriched from blood (not recorded which). The V and J genes are TRBV2 and TRBJ2-3, with 9 bases aligning to TRBD2. The CDR3: CASSVWGGGAPGTDTQYF. The DNA of the CDR3 is TGTGCCAGCAGTGTATGGGGCGGGGGGGCCCCTGGAACAGATACGCAGTATTTT.